What follows are 22 T cell receptor beta chains derived from one specimen sequenced in a study of beta chain features in type 1 diabetes. Investigators reverse transcribed all isolated RNA, so they sequenced expressed TCRB transcripts. Only in-frame clones appear in the TCRdb table, and some are missing; sequencing was by immunoSEQ multiplex PCR. Of fewer than 300,000 clones in the sample, just over 20% were seen once. Their antigens are not known. Study outcomes and limitations: For Type 1 diabetes patients, all four CD4+ subsets carried TCRB CDR3s that were moderately but significantly shorter.

The sequencing input was naive CD4+ T cells from blood. The receptor source for this set is a woman between 35 and 50 years old with type 1 diabetes.

The sample holds a few counts of this clone. The chain uses TRBV5-1 and TRBJ2-2, with TRBD2 matching over 12 bases. Germline V CDR1 and CDR2: SGHRS, YFSETQ. With V trimmed by 1 base and J by 7 bases, 2 bases remained unmatched. CDR3 size: 15 residues. CDR3 sequence: CASSLRTSGDGELFF. CDR3 coding DNA: TGCGCCAGCAGCTTGAGGACTAGCGGGGACGGGGAGCTGTTTTTT.

About this clone: Other DNA sequences in the sample encode the same CDR3. The rearrangement uses TRBV18 and TRBJ2-5; the D gene is possibly TRBD2 (6 bases). The CDR3 spans 13 residues. Trimming took off 6 bases at V and 4 bases at J, with 12 bases between the two ends. Germline loops: CDR1 KGHSH, CDR2 LQKENI. This chain's CDR3 is CASSPSGVETQYF. The CDR3 bases are TGTGCCAGCTCCCCCTCGGGGGTAGAGACCCAGTACTTC.

V is TRBV7-3 and J is TRBJ1-1, with TRBD1 matching over 7 bases. This CDR3 has 13 residues. Trimming cost V 6 bases and J 5 bases; bases outside gene matches: 6. From germline, CDR1 is SGHTA and CDR2 FQGTGA. In nucleotides, the CDR3 is TGTGCCAGCAGTTCACAGGGGTGGACTGAAGCTTTCTTT. It codes for CASSSQGWTEAFF.

The J gene is TRBJ1-6, the V gene TRBV16, with 8 bases aligning to TRBD1. The germline V gene has CDR1 KGHSY and CDR2 FQNENV. This CDR3 region has 13 residues. V lost 3 bases, J lost 10 bases, and 2 bases stayed unmatched. The CDR3 protein is CASSQAGGSPLHF. CDR3 DNA: TGTGCCAGCAGCCAGGCAGGGGGCTCACCCCTCCACTTT. Together with reference TRBV16 and TRBJ1-6, the CDR3 gives the full variable domain: GEEVAQTPKHLVRGEGQKAKLYCAPIKGHSYVFWYQQVLKNEFKFLISFQNENVFDETGMPKERFSAKCLPNSPCSLEIQATKLEDSAVYFCASSQAGGSPLHFGNGTRLTVT.

The rearrangement links TRBV7-6 to TRBJ2-5; D is perhaps TRBD2 (6 bases). With 5 bases removed from V and 4 bases from J, the gap between germline ends came to 17 bases. Per germline, CDR1 SGHVS and CDR2 FNYEAQ. The CDR3 extends over 15 amino acids. In DNA form, the CDR3 reads TGTGCCAGCAGCCGAGGAGTAGCGGCGGGAGAGACCCAGTACTTC. It codes for CASSRGVAAGETQYF.

The chain is built from TRBV28 and TRBJ2-7; 10 nucleotides line up with TRBD1. Germline lookup yields CDR1 MDHEN and CDR2 SYDVKM. This CDR3 has 15 residues. V shed 6 bases, J shed 2 bases, and the junction held 7 bases outside the gene matches. CDR3: CASSGGQGRPYEQYF. The CDR3, as DNA: TGTGCCAGCAGCGGGGGACAGGGGCGACCCTACGAGCAGTACTTC.

The chain carries TRBV19 and TRBJ1-5; D gene uncertain. Between the trimmed V and J ends, which lost 5 bases and 5 bases, there was a span of 7 bases. Germline V gene lookup returns CDR1 LNHDA and CDR2 SQIVND (reference sequence). The CDR3 is 12 amino acids. In DNA, the CDR3 is TGTGCCAGTAGTTCCCTTCATCAGCCCCAGCATTTT. Translation: CASSSLHQPQHF.

The genes are TRBV4-2 and TRBJ1-6, with D maybe TRBD1 (5 bases). V was trimmed by 0 bases and J by 9 bases, leaving 15 bases between them. In germline, CDR1 is LGHNA, CDR2 YNFKEQ. The CDR3 runs to 16 residues. The CDR3 sequence is CASSQEGRGGSSPLHF. Here the CDR3 DNA reads TGTGCCAGCAGCCAAGAAGGGAGGGGCGGTAGTTCACCCCTCCACTTT.

The rearrangement links TRBV12-5 to TRBJ1-5, with D unresolved. Trimming shortened V by 7 bases and J by 9 bases, and 16 bases separated the two germline ends. The CDR3 contains 13 residues. Germline V CDR1 and CDR2: LGHNT, FRNRAP. The CDR3 DNA reads as TGTGCTAGTGCCCCAGAGGGAGGTAGGCCCCAGCATTTT. This sequence encodes CASAPEGGRPQHF.

This clone has only a few counts. Within the sample, other DNA sequences also encode this same CDR3. The chain links TRBV5-4 to TRBJ2-3; possibly TRBD1 for D (5 bases). V was trimmed by 1 base and J by 6 bases, leaving 9 bases between them. The germline gives CDR1 SGHNT, CDR2 YYREEE (reference sequence). The CDR3 is made up of 13 amino acids. For the CDR3, the DNA is TGTGCCAGCAGCTTGCAGGGAACGGATACGCAGTATTTT. Its protein is CASSLQGTDTQYF.

This chain uses TRBV29-1 with TRBJ2-5; 16 bases are shared with TRBD2. The CDR3 spans 17 residues. V lost 8 bases to trimming and J lost 0 bases; unmatched junction nucleotides: 9. Germline V gives CDR1 SQVTM, CDR2 ANQGSEA. The CDR3 region is CSFGSGLAGGYQETQYF. In DNA, the CDR3 is TGCAGCTTCGGCTCGGGACTAGCGGGGGGGTACCAAGAGACCCAGTACTTC. Variable domain in full (rest from reference TRBV29-1 and TRBJ2-5): SAVISQKPSRDICQRGTSLTIQCQVDSQVTMMFWYRQQPGQSLTLIATANQGSEATYESGFVIDKFPISRPNLTFSTLTVSNMSPEDSSIYLCSFGSGLAGGYQETQYFGPGTRLLVL.

Only a few counts were recorded for this clone. The chain links TRBV10-3 to TRBJ2-7; 8 bases are shared with TRBD1. The ends lost 10 bases at V and 0 bases at J; junction bases unmatched: 2. Germline CDR1 ENHRY, CDR2 SYGVKD. This CDR3 is built from 12 residues. For the CDR3, the DNA is TGTGCCACGACAGGGGACTCCTACGAGCAGTACTTC. Amino acid sequence: CATTGDSYEQYF.

J is TRBJ2-7 and V is TRBV7-9; a possible D gene is TRBD1 (6 bases). Trimming pared 3 bases from V and 10 bases from J, leaving 13 bases between. CDR3 length equals 12 residues. The germline gives CDR1 SEHNR, CDR2 FQNEAQ (reference sequence). The CDR3 DNA reads as TGTGCCAGCAGCTTTAGCACACAGGGCCAGTACTTC. Translated, it gives CASSFSTQGQYF.

The J gene is TRBJ1-5, the V gene TRBV2; D call uncertain. The germline V gene has CDR1 SNHLY and CDR2 FYNNEI. The CDR3 consists of 13 residues. Trimming removed 3 bases from V and 7 bases from J, with 10 bases in between. CDR3 in amino acids: CASSDRAGQPQHF. CDR3 DNA: TGTGCCAGCAGTGACCGGGCGGGACAGCCCCAGCATTTT.

CDR3 residues: CASRTPSSGANVLTF. In DNA form, the CDR3 reads TGTGCCAGCAGGACACCCAGCTCTGGGGCCAACGTCCTGACTTTC. The chain is built from TRBV2 and TRBJ2-6; D is uncertain. The V and J ends lost 6 bases and 0 bases respectively, with 9 bases between them. CDR1 SNHLY and CDR2 FYNNEI come from the germline V gene. The CDR3 has 15 residues.

The chain carries TRBV30 and TRBJ2-7; possible D gene TRBD2, 6 bases. Germline CDR1 GTSNPN, CDR2 SVGIG (reference sequence). Between the trimmed V and J ends, which lost 8 bases and 1 base, there was a span of 18 bases. The CDR3 loop spans 14 amino acids. The CDR3 reads CAAHPETSSYEQYF. CDR3 nucleotide sequence: TGTGCCGCCCACCCGGAGACTAGTTCCTACGAGCAGTACTTC.

This sequence joins TRBV18 and TRBJ1-1; D unclear. This CDR3 has 13 residues. The germline V gene has CDR1 KGHSH and CDR2 LQKENI. Trimming removed 0 bases at V and 8 bases at J, with 10 bases between. CDR3 sequence reads: CASSPPSGKEAFF. CDR3 coding DNA: TGTGCCAGCTCACCACCGAGCGGGAAAGAAGCTTTCTTT.

This clone has only a few counts. The gene calls are TRBV6-6 and TRBJ2-4; TRBD2 might be the D (6 bases). This CDR3 has 12 residues. The germline V gene encodes CDR1 MNHNY and CDR2 SVGAGI (reference sequence). The V and J ends lost 6 bases and 5 bases respectively, with 8 bases between them. This CDR3 reads CASRPGENIQYF. DNA for the CDR3: TGTGCCAGCAGGCCGGGGGAAAACATTCAGTACTTC.

This clone was counted between two and nine times. This chain uses TRBV28 with TRBJ1-1; possible D gene TRBD1, 6 bases. CDR1 and CDR2 (germline): MDHEN, SYDVKM. This CDR3 contains 15 residues. Trimming removed 2 bases at V and 2 bases at J, with 12 bases between. As DNA, the CDR3 is TGTGCCAGCAGTTTACCTCCGGGACAAAACACTGAAGCTTTCTTT. Translation: CASSLPPGQNTEAFF.

The gene calls are TRBV20-1 and TRBJ1-5; D not resolved. The CDR3 totals 11 residues. Germline CDR1 reads DFQATT; CDR2 reads SNEGSKA (reference sequence). Trimming pared 5 bases from V and 8 bases from J, leaving 10 bases between. In DNA form, the CDR3 reads TGCAGTGCTCGCGATGTAGAGCCCCAGCATTTT. Protein sequence: CSARDVEPQHF.

This clone was seen a handful of times. V usage is TRBV30 and J usage is TRBJ1-1; no firm D call. The CDR3 loop spans 14 amino acids. CDR1 is GTSNPN and CDR2 is SVGIG in the germline V gene (reference sequence). The ends were cut back, 3 bases at V and 6 bases at J, with 17 bases in the middle. CDR3 in amino acids: CAWRPTMTNAEAFF. The CDR3 DNA follows: TGTGCCTGGAGGCCGACTATGACTAACGCTGAAGCTTTCTTT.

This rearrangement joins TRBV29-1 to TRBJ2-1, with 14 bases aligning to TRBD2. CDR3 length: 13 residues. Germline V lookup: CDR1 SQVTM, CDR2 ANQGSEA. J gave up 9 bases and V 6 bases, and 4 bases lay outside the gene matches. CDR3 residues: CSVPGLAGVEQFF. The CDR3, as DNA: TGCAGCGTCCCGGGACTAGCGGGGGTTGAGCAGTTCTTC.